The 8 T cell receptor beta chains given below trace back to one sample, sequenced in a study of CD8 T cells in ankylosing spondylitis. TCRdb passed the 5' RACE reads through MiXCR, listing each CDR3 protein once. The sample shows about 130,000 distinct CDR3 sequences, about 13% of them seen only once. Sequences were obtained from blood, either unsorted or a sorted T cell fraction (not recorded which). The receptors stem from a female donor with ankylosing spondylitis or in good health (not recorded which).

The sample holds many counts of this clonotype. The V and J genes are TRBV20-1 and TRBJ2-7; unclear D gene. Trimming stripped 0 bases from V and 5 bases from J, with 8 bases between. The germline CDR1 and CDR2 sequences are DFQATT and SNEGSKA (reference sequence). The length of the CDR3 is 12 residues. CDR3 nucleotides: TGCAGTGCTAGAGAAGGGTCCGACGAGCAGTACTTC. Translation gives CSAREGSDEQYF.

The V and J genes are TRBV7-2 and TRBJ2-7, with TRBD2 matching over 8 bases. The V gene end was trimmed by 8 bases and the J gene end by 6 bases; junction bases not matched to a gene: 9. The CDR3 has 13 residues. The germline gives CDR1 SGHTA, CDR2 FQGNSA. The CDR3: CASVAGKRSEQYF. CDR3 coding DNA: TGTGCCAGCGTAGCGGGAAAGAGGAGCGAGCAGTACTTC.

This clonotype was observed a few times. J is TRBJ2-5 and V is TRBV28, with 8 bases that match TRBD1. The CDR3 sequence is 15 residues long. J lost 2 bases, V lost 5 bases, and 7 bases had no gene match. Germline V lookup: CDR1 MDHEN, CDR2 SYDVKM. CDR3 amino acids: CASSPSDRVQETQYF. The CDR3 nucleotides read TGTGCCAGCAGTCCCTCGGACAGGGTTCAAGAGACCCAGTACTTC.

This chain connects TRBV30 to TRBJ1-3; TRBD1 agrees at 8 bases. Germline V CDR1 and CDR2: GTSNPN, SVGIG (reference sequence). V lost 5 bases and J lost 0; bases outside the gene matches: 12. The CDR3 has 17 residues. CDR3 residues: CAWDRDRQRSSGNTIYF. CDR3 bases: TGTGCCTGGGACCGGGACAGGCAAAGAAGCTCTGGAAACACCATATATTTT. Supplemented by reference TRBV30 and TRBJ1-3, the full variable domain reads SQTIHQWPATLVQPVGSPLSLECTVEGTSNPNLYWYRQAAGRGLQLLFYSVGIGQISSEVPQNLSASRPQDRQFILSSKKLLLSDSGFYLCAWDRDRQRSSGNTIYFGEGSWLTVV.

The rearrangement uses TRBV12-3 or TRBV12-4 and TRBJ2-2; 7 positions agree with TRBD1. The trim removed 5 bases at V and 4 bases at J, leaving 4 bases unmatched. The CDR3 has 14 residues. CDR3 loop: CASSPGDSTGELFF. CDR3 sequence (DNA): TGTGCCAGCAGTCCCGGGGACAGCACCGGGGAGCTGTTTTTT.

This chain connects TRBV21-1 to TRBJ2-1; the table's TRBD1 call for D was not verified on the DNA. TRBV21-1 is annotated as a pseudogene. The CDR3 spans 13 residues. This CDR3 reads CASSTRADNEQFF. The CDR3 DNA follows: TGTGCCAGCAGCACCCGGGCTGACAATGAGCAGTTCTTC.

This clonotype occurred many times. V and J are TRBV29-1 and TRBJ2-3, with D possibly being TRBD2 (5 bases). This CDR3 is 11 amino acids long. V was clipped by 4 bases and J by 8 bases, with 10 bases between them. The germline CDR1 and CDR2 sequences are SQVTM and ANQGSEA. The CDR3 loop is CSVAHEGTQYF. DNA for the CDR3: TGCAGCGTTGCCCATGAGGGTACGCAGTATTTT.

The chain carries TRBV14 and TRBJ2-1; 7 nucleotides align to TRBD2. This CDR3 is 13 amino acids long. The germline gives CDR1 SGHDN, CDR2 FVKESK. V was pared by 3 bases and J by 8 bases, with 4 bases of the junction left unmatched. This chain's CDR3 is CASSHGGSYEQFF. The CDR3 DNA follows: TGTGCCAGCAGCCACGGGGGGTCCTATGAGCAGTTCTTC.